This entry lists 30 T cell receptor beta chains sequenced from one sample in a study of blood T cell repertoires in COVID-19. Clones were read by immunoSEQ multiplex PCR, and TCRdb kept only the in-frame ones, dropping some. The sample has some 180,000 clones; more than 70% are singletons. What was sequenced was peripheral blood. These receptors originate from a woman older than 75 with active or convalescent COVID-19.

V and J are TRBV3-1 (or the pseudogene TRBV3-2) and TRBJ1-1, with a weak D call TRBD1 (5 bases). From germline, CDR1 is LGHDT and CDR2 YNNKEL (reference sequence). Trimming cost V 2 bases and J 9 bases, with 16 bases left between them. CDR3 length: 14 amino acids. The DNA for the CDR3 is TGTGCCAGCAGCCAATTTTCAGGGCGCGCCCAAGCTTTCTTT. This translates into CASSQFSGRAQAFF.

This clone was counted between two and nine times. V gene TRBV7-9 combines with J gene TRBJ1-1; possibly TRBD1 for D (5 bases). Trimming stripped 5 bases from V and 9 bases from J, with 16 bases between. Germline CDR1 reads SEHNR; CDR2 reads FQNEAQ (reference sequence). The CDR3 has 13 residues. CDR3 DNA: TGTGCCAGCAGCCCCTCCCAAGGGGCCAAAGCTTTCTTT. Its translation is CASSPSQGAKAFF. Full variable domain (missing parts from reference TRBV7-9 and TRBJ1-1): DTGVSQNPRHKITKRGQNVTFRCDPISEHNRLYWYRQTLGQGPEFLTYFQNEAQLEKSRLLSDRFSAERPKGSFSTLEIQRTEQGDSAMYLCASSPSQGAKAFFGQGTRLTVV.

The chain carries TRBV9 and TRBJ2-7; 7 bases fit TRBD1. V lost 3 bases and J lost 6; bases outside the gene matches: 12. The CDR3 consists of 15 residues. In germline, CDR1 is SGDLS, CDR2 YYNGEE. The CDR3 is CASSEQGIQRSEQYF. In DNA, the CDR3 is TGTGCCAGCAGCGAACAGGGGATTCAGCGTTCCGAGCAGTACTTC.

The CDR3 loop is CASRTEPTPLPLHF. The CDR3 DNA reads TGTGCCAGCAGAACCGAGCCTACTCCCTTGCCCCTCCACTTT. V is TRBV6-5 and J is TRBJ1-6; D gene ambiguous. Trimming left V 6 bases short and J 13 bases short, with 19 bases between. The length of the CDR3 is 14 residues. CDR1 and CDR2 (germline): MNHEY, SVGAGI.

This clone was counted between two and nine times. For the CDR3, the DNA is TGTGCCAGCAGCGTAGTGGGACGAACTAGCGGGGGGGCCCCCGGGGAGCTGTTTTTT. This codes for CASSVVGRTSGGAPGELFF. V and J are TRBV9 and TRBJ2-2, with 13 bases identical to TRBD2. This CDR3 is 19 amino acids long. Per the germline V gene, CDR1 is SGDLS and CDR2 is YYNGEE. Germline trimming cut 0 bases from V and 6 bases from J; bases unmatched to any gene: 11.

The chain has TRBV6-2 or TRBV6-3 and TRBJ1-5; no clear D. Germline V gene lookup returns CDR1 MNHEY and CDR2 SVGEGT. This CDR3 spans 12 amino acids. V was pared by 0 bases and J by 10 bases, with 7 bases between. As DNA, the CDR3 is TGTGCCAGCAGTTACTCAGGGAGCCCCCAGCATTTT. Protein sequence: CASSYSGSPQHF.

The rearrangement links TRBV12-3 or TRBV12-4 to TRBJ1-6, with D possibly being TRBD1 (6 bases). Trimming cost V 5 bases and J 10 bases, with 12 bases left between them. This CDR3 has 13 residues. The CDR3 sequence: CASSPGQYSPLHF. The DNA for the CDR3 is TGTGCCAGCAGTCCCGGACAGTACTCACCCCTCCACTTT.

The J gene is TRBJ1-1, the V gene TRBV9, with 8 bases that match TRBD1. Germline CDR1 SGDLS, CDR2 YYNGEE. V lost 0 bases to trimming and J lost 1 base; unmatched junction nucleotides: 2. The CDR3 totals 15 residues. This CDR3 is CASSVVDRGNTEAFF. The CDR3 DNA reads as TGTGCCAGCAGCGTAGTTGACAGGGGGAACACTGAAGCTTTCTTT.

The rearrangement uses TRBV20-1 and TRBJ2-7; TRBD1 agrees at 8 bases. Trimming took 6 bases from V and 5 from J; bases not matched to a gene: 3. CDR3 length: 11 residues. Germline V gene data show CDR1 as DFQATT and CDR2 as SNEGSKA (reference sequence). The chain's CDR3 is CSARQGNEQYF. The CDR3, as DNA: TGCAGTGCGAGACAGGGGAACGAGCAGTACTTC.

This clone showed up just once. The chain couples TRBV28 to TRBJ2-7; perhaps TRBD1 as D (6 bases). CDR3 length: 14 amino acids. Germline CDR1 and CDR2: MDHEN and SYDVKM. V was trimmed by 7 bases and J by 6 bases, leaving 19 bases between them. DNA of the CDR3: TGTGCCAGCATCCTGGGGCCTAAACAGGGCGAGCAGTACTTC. Amino acid sequence: CASILGPKQGEQYF.

The V call is TRBV10-3, the J call TRBJ2-5; D may be TRBD1 (5 bases). CDR3 length: 15 residues. Trimming took 0 bases from V and 3 from J, leaving 11 bases between them. Germline V CDR1 and CDR2: ENHRY, SYGVKD. CDR3 DNA: TGTGCCATCAGTGAGTCGAAGGGCAGGGAAGAGACCCAGTACTTC. Translating it yields CAISESKGREETQYF.

With regard to this clone: Other nucleotide sequences in the sample specify the same CDR3. CDR3 sequence: CASSSSGGTEAFF. CDR3 DNA sequence: TGTGCCAGCAGCTCTTCAGGGGGCACTGAAGCTTTCTTT. This chain uses TRBV7-9 with TRBJ1-1; 7 bases are shared with TRBD1. The CDR3 spans 13 residues. CDR1 and CDR2 (germline): SEHNR, FQNEAQ (reference sequence). Losses at the gene ends were 4 bases for V and 4 bases for J; bases not matched to a gene: 3.

This CDR3 reads CASTPMTRGGNQPQHF. CDR3 in DNA: TGTGCCAGCACTCCGATGACAAGGGGTGGCAATCAGCCCCAGCATTTT. J is TRBJ1-5 and V is TRBV28; a possible D gene is TRBD1 (5 bases). CDR1 and CDR2 (germline): MDHEN, SYDVKM. The CDR3 loop spans 16 amino acids. Between the trimmed V and J ends, which lost 7 bases and 2 bases, there was a span of 18 bases.

The V call is TRBV29-1, the J call TRBJ2-3; 8 positions agree with TRBD1. CDR1 is SQVTM and CDR2 is ANQGSEA in the germline V gene. This CDR3 contains 15 residues. Unmatched junction bases numbered 9, after V lost 6 bases and J lost 1 base. CDR3 DNA sequence: TGCAGCGTAGAACGCAGGGGGCTCGGCACAGATACGCAGTATTTT. Residues: CSVERRGLGTDTQYF.

The rearrangement uses TRBV9 and TRBJ1-1; D ambiguous. The germline gives CDR1 SGDLS, CDR2 YYNGEE. The V end lost 0 bases, the J end lost 6 bases, and 18 bases lay between the germline ends. The CDR3 is made up of 16 amino acids. CDR3 sequence reads: CASSVVPRSSESEAFF. The CDR3, as DNA: TGTGCCAGCAGCGTAGTCCCCCGATCCTCCGAGTCTGAAGCTTTCTTT. Together with reference TRBV9 and TRBJ1-1, the CDR3 gives the full variable domain: DSGVTQTPKHLITATGQRVTLRCSPRSGDLSVYWYQQSLDQGLQFLIQYYNGEERAKGNILERFSAQQFPDLHSELNLSSLELGDSALYFCASSVVPRSSESEAFFGQGTRLTVV.

J is TRBJ2-7 and V is TRBV4-3; 13 bases map to TRBD2. Germline assignment: CDR1 LGHNA and CDR2 YSLEER. V lost 3 bases, J lost 4 bases, and 6 bases stayed unmatched. This CDR3 comprises 16 residues. CDR3 bases: TGCGCCAGCAGCCAGGGACTAGCGGGGAATAGGTACGAGCAGTACTTC. Amino acids: CASSQGLAGNRYEQYF.

As DNA, the CDR3 is TGTGCCAGCAGCTTGGCCCGGGTTGGGCAGTACTTC. Translated, it gives CASSLARVGQYF. The gene calls are TRBV5-8 and TRBJ2-7; D unclear. This CDR3 has 12 amino acids. V lost 0 bases and J lost 9, with 10 bases in between. Germline CDR1 is SGHTS and CDR2 is YDEGEE.

V is TRBV10-3 and J is TRBJ1-6; D perhaps matches TRBD1 (6 bases). The length of the CDR3 is 17 residues. Germline CDR1 and CDR2: ENHRY and SYGVKD. V dropped 4 bases and J dropped 2 bases, with 15 bases sitting between them. CDR3 sequence: CAISGVEGGAYNSPLHF. In DNA form, the CDR3 reads TGTGCCATCAGTGGGGTGGAGGGGGGGGCCTATAATTCACCCCTCCACTTT.

V is TRBV28 and J is TRBJ1-2; D unresolved. The V end lost 2 bases, the J end lost 7 bases, and 11 bases lay between the germline ends. CDR1 and CDR2 (germline): MDHEN, SYDVKM. This CDR3 is built from 13 residues. The CDR3 is CASSLQASAGYTF. The CDR3 DNA reads TGTGCCAGCAGTTTACAAGCTAGTGCTGGCTACACCTTC.

The chain couples TRBV11-3 to TRBJ2-3; TRBD2 agrees at 12 bases. Germline V gene sequence: CDR1 SGHNT, CDR2 YENEEA. Trimming took 0 bases from V and 6 from J; bases not matched to a gene: 7. The CDR3 has 17 residues. This CDR3 reads CASSLDSLAGGLDTQYF. Written as DNA, the CDR3 is TGTGCCAGCAGCTTAGATAGTCTAGCGGGGGGGCTTGATACGCAGTATTTT.

V usage is TRBV5-1 and J usage is TRBJ2-3; D possibly corresponds to TRBD2 (5 bases). Trimming took 0 bases from V and 0 from J, leaving 17 bases between them. This CDR3 contains 18 residues. The germline V gene has CDR1 SGHRS and CDR2 YFSETQ. The CDR3 protein is CASSLARAALFSTDTQYF. The DNA of the CDR3 is TGCGCCAGCAGCTTGGCGAGGGCCGCCCTTTTTAGCACAGATACGCAGTATTTT.

This chain uses TRBV18 with TRBJ2-1; D possibly corresponds to TRBD1 (6 bases). Germline values: CDR1 KGHSH, CDR2 LQKENI. Trimming took 0 bases from V and 5 from J, leaving 14 bases between them. This CDR3 spans 16 amino acids. This CDR3 reads CASSPPRKQGHNEQFF. The CDR3 nucleotides are TGTGCCAGCTCACCACCGCGGAAACAGGGCCACAATGAGCAGTTCTTC.

This clone has a handful of counts. The chain joins TRBV9 to TRBJ2-1, with 7 positions matching TRBD1. This CDR3 spans 15 amino acids. V gave up 4 bases and J gave up 9 bases; unmatched junction bases: 13. CDR1 is SGDLS, CDR2 YYNGEE, per germline. CDR3 in DNA: TGTGCCAGCAGCACGGCCGGGACAGCAGGCAGTGAGCAGTTCTTC. The encoded protein is CASSTAGTAGSEQFF. The whole variable domain, filled in from reference TRBV9 and TRBJ2-1, reads DSGVTQTPKHLITATGQRVTLRCSPRSGDLSVYWYQQSLDQGLQFLIQYYNGEERAKGNILERFSAQQFPDLHSELNLSSLELGDSALYFCASSTAGTAGSEQFFGPGTRLTVL.

The rearrangement links TRBV14 to TRBJ1-3; tentatively, D is TRBD1 (6 bases). Deletions cut 0 bases from V and 8 bases from J, with 17 bases between. Germline CDR1 reads SGHDN; CDR2 reads FVKESK. CDR3 length: 16 amino acids. The CDR3 here is CASSQDTTGFRDTIYF. Written as DNA, the CDR3 is TGTGCCAGCAGCCAAGACACCACAGGGTTTCGTGACACCATATATTTT.

The V and J genes are TRBV28 and TRBJ2-3, with TRBD1 matching 9 bases. The junction had 6 bases not matched to a gene; V was cut back by 3 bases and J by 5 bases. The CDR3 contains 15 residues. Per the germline V gene, CDR1 is MDHEN and CDR2 is SYDVKM. The CDR3 region has the DNA TGTGCCAGCAGTTTCGAGGGACAGGGCGAAGATACGCAGTATTTT. It is translated as CASSFEGQGEDTQYF.

The chain uses TRBV19 and TRBJ2-7; 8 bases align to TRBD1. The CDR3 spans 13 residues. The V and J ends lost 5 bases and 3 bases, in that order; junction bases with no gene match: 3. CDR1 and CDR2 from the germline V gene are LNHDA and SQIVND (reference sequence). The CDR3 bases are TGTGCCAGTAGTTCAACAGGGGGCTACGAGCAGTACTTC. Residues: CASSSTGGYEQYF.

The chain has TRBV6-5 and TRBJ1-2; 8 nucleotides agree with TRBD1. CDR1 is MNHEY, CDR2 SVGAGI, per germline. V trimming: 0 bases; J trimming: 7 bases; junction bases outside the gene matches: 7. The CDR3 loop spans 15 amino acids. The CDR3 region is CASSYSSGGAFGYTF. CDR3 sequence (DNA): TGTGCCAGCAGTTACTCTTCAGGGGGCGCTTTTGGCTACACCTTC.

The CDR3 region is CASSETGNYGYTF. The CDR3 DNA reads as TGTGCCAGCAGCGAAACCGGGAACTATGGCTACACCTTC. This chain uses TRBV5-6 with TRBJ1-2; D is unclear. V was trimmed by 4 bases and J by 2 bases, leaving 9 bases between them. Germline V gene lookup returns CDR1 SGHDT and CDR2 YYEEEE. The CDR3 runs 13 residues. Variable domain in full (rest from reference TRBV5-6 and TRBJ1-2): DAGVTQSPTHLIKTRGQQVTLRCSPKSGHDTVSWYQQALGQGPQFIFQYYEEEERQRGNFPDRFSGHQFPNYSSELNVNALLLGDSALYLCASSETGNYGYTFGSGTRLTVV.

The sample holds a few counts of this clone. CDR3 in amino acids: CASSIRDRNEQFF. CDR3 in DNA: TGCGCCAGCAGCATCCGGGACAGGAATGAGCAGTTCTTC. This chain joins TRBV5-1 and TRBJ2-1; 8 bases map to TRBD1. With V trimmed by 4 bases and J by 7 bases, 4 bases remained unmatched. CDR3 length: 13 amino acids. The germline gives CDR1 SGHRS, CDR2 YFSETQ.

The chain uses TRBV28 and TRBJ1-6; D might be TRBD1 (5 bases). This CDR3 spans 14 amino acids. V shed 2 bases and J shed 6 bases, with 8 bases lying between them. CDR1 is MDHEN and CDR2 is SYDVKM in the germline V gene. The CDR3 spells CASSLSQGNSPLHF. The CDR3 region has the DNA TGTGCCAGCAGTTTAAGTCAGGGTAATTCACCCCTCCACTTT. Drawing the rest from reference TRBV28 and TRBJ1-6, the complete variable domain is DVKVTQSSRYLVKRTGEKVFLECVQDMDHENMFWYRQDPGLGLRLIYFSYDVKMKEKGDIPEGYSVSREKKERFSLILESASTNQTSMYLCASSLSQGNSPLHFGNGTRLTVT.